This T cell receptor (beta chain) is drawn from a study of T cell responses to AZD1222 COVID-19 vaccine. Study context: Second-dose groups at about 4 or about 12 weeks were pooled. General observations from the study: Nearly half of spike-specific TCRs reportedly target variant regions that are unmutated in the B.1.351 and B.1.1.7 variants.

Data came from immunoSEQ multiplex PCR; TCRdb stores just in-frame clones and leaves some out. The sample lists more than 100,000 clones, 93% occurring once. The CDR3 length is 13 residues. In germline, CDR1 is LNHDA, CDR2 SQIVND (reference sequence). V lost 7 bases to trimming and J lost 6 bases; unmatched junction nucleotides: 8. Points on this clone: Its antigen remains unknown.

This chain connects TRBV19 to TRBJ1-2; 7 positions agree with TRBD1. This receptor was identified in an adult in good health. This specimen consisted of peripheral blood, obtained on day 0 of AZD1222 vaccination. Written as DNA, the CDR3 is TGTGCCAGTATAAACGACAGGGCCAATGGCTACACCTTC. It encodes CASINDRANGYTF.